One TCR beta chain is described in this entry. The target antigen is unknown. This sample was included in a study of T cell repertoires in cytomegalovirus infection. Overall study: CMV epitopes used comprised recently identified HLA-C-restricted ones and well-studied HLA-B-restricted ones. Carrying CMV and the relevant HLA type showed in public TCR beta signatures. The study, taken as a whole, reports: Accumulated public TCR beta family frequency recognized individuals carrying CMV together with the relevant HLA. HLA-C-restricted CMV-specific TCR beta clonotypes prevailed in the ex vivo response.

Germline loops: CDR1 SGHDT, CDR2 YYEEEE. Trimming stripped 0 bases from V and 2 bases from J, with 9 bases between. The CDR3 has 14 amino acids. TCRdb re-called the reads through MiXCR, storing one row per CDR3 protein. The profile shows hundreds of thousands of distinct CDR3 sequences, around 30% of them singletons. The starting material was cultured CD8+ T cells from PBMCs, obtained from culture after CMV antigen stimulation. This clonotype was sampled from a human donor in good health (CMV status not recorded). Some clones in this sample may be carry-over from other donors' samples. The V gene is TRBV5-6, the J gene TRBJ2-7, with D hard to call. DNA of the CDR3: TGTGCCAGCAGCTTGGAGGCAGTCCCCTACGAGCAGTACGTC. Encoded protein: CASSLEAVPYEQYV.